This T cell receptor (beta chain) was recorded in a study of CD8+CD57+ T cells in acquired aplastic anemia. Turning to the study itself: Sorted CD4+ and CD8+ cell DNA averaged around 3.5 ug. The study's findings and limits: Patients and controls shared just under 30 CD8+ CDR3 sequences.

Genomic DNA was employed as the template in profiling TCR beta VDJ and CDR3. TCRdb processed the reads anew with MiXCR; each CDR3 protein has one entry. The table lists under 200,000 distinct CDR3 sequences, 48% of them singletons. In its sample, this clonotype was seen a few times. Its antigen is not identified. Before being chosen for sequencing, patients had shown CD8+CD57+ cell expansion by flow cytometry. In germline, CDR1 is MNHNS, CDR2 SASEGT. V dropped 2 bases and J dropped 7; count of bases not matched to a gene: 6. The CDR3 is 15 amino acids. This chain links TRBV6-1 with TRBJ2-3; TRBD2 matches at 10 bases. Sequences were obtained from sorted CD4+, CD8+, or CD8+CD57+ T cells (not recorded which) from PBMCs. The receptor was derived from a human donor with aplastic anemia. The CDR3 reads CASSELLAGLNTQYF. In DNA, the CDR3 is TGTGCCAGCAGTGAATTACTAGCGGGACTTAATACGCAGTATTTT.